The rows below give T cell receptor beta chains drawn from one sample of a study of blood T cell repertoires in COVID-19. The table came from immunoSEQ multiplex PCR; TCRdb's copy has only in-frame clones and leaves some out. The sample gives roughly 670,000 clones, approximately 90% of which show up once; about 0.24% is in the top ten. Sequences were obtained from peripheral blood. Receptor source: a young woman with acute or convalescent COVID-19. The CDR3 runs from the conserved cysteine through the conserved F or W. The D gene is left open where the match is weak. For some rows the clone size is stated as once, few or many, or as a class when expanded; others skip it.

TRBJ1-2 | NA | NA | TRBV27 | CASSLPLDYTF | TGTGCCAGCAGTTTGCCACTAGACTACACCTTC
TRBJ2-6 | TRBD2 | NA | TRBV4-3 | CASSQGTSGGAPSGANVLTF | TGCGCCAGCAGCCAAGGGACTAGCGGGGGGGCTCCCTCTGGGGCCAACGTCCTGACTTTC
TRBJ2-3 | NA | NA | TRBV24-1 | CATSAVEDSPPDTQYF | TGTGCCACCAGTGCGGTAGAGGACAGTCCCCCAGATACGCAGTATTTT
TRBJ2-1 | TRBD1 | NA | TRBV24-1 | CATSDLRQGDYEQFF | TGTGCCACCAGTGATTTGAGACAGGGGGACTATGAGCAGTTCTTC
TRBJ2-7 | NA | NA | TRBV6-5 | CAVRGENYEQYF | TGTGCCGTCAGGGGGGAAAACTACGAGCAGTACTTC
TRBJ1-5 | TRBD1 | few | TRBV23-1 | CASSHPGTGGLQPQHF | TGCGCCAGCAGTCACCCCGGGACAGGGGGCTTACAGCCCCAGCATTTT
TRBJ2-7 | NA | NA | TRBV7-9 | CASSLPDSPEGGYF | TGTGCCAGCAGTCTCCCGGACTCCCCCGAGGGAGGGTACTTC
TRBJ2-3 | NA | NA | TRBV7-9 | CASSFLPIVTQYF | TGTGCCAGCAGCTTCCTCCCTATAGTTACGCAGTATTTT
TRBJ1-3 | TRBD1 | NA | TRBV4-3 | CASSQFRGSGNTIYF | TGCGCCAGCAGCCAATTCAGGGGGTCTGGAAACACCATATATTTT
TRBJ1-2 | NA | NA | TRBV10-2 | CASSVGGRRDPYGYTF | TGCGCCAGCAGTGTGGGGGGTCGCAGGGATCCCTATGGCTACACCTTC
TRBJ1-5 | NA | NA | TRBV10-3 | CATGKQGGDQPQHF | TGTGCCACCGGAAAACAGGGAGGGGATCAGCCCCAGCATTTT
TRBJ2-6 | TRBD2 | once | TRBV7-2 | CASSPPAGVYSGANVLTF | TGTGCCAGCAGCCCGCCGGCGGGGGTTTATTCTGGGGCCAACGTCCTGACTTTC
TRBJ2-6 | NA | NA | TRBV30 | CAVPPQGSLWANVLTF | TGTGCCGTACCCCCGCAGGGTTCCCTCTGGGCCAACGTCCTGACTTTC
TRBJ1-2 | NA | NA | TRBV29-1 | CSVVGGSNGYTF | TGCAGCGTTGTAGGAGGGTCTAACGGCTACACCTTC
TRBJ1-1 | NA | NA | TRBV18 | CASSTTGNTEAFF | TGTGCCAGCTCGACCACAGGGAACACTGAAGCTTTCTTT
TRBJ1-4 | NA | NA | TRBV2 | CASILVVGYEKLFF | TGTGCCAGCATTCTGGTAGTCGGTTATGAAAAACTGTTTTTT
TRBJ1-4 | TRBD1 | NA | TRBV18 | CASSRQGSGEKLFF | TGTGCCAGCTCACGACAGGGCTCGGGTGAAAAACTGTTTTTT
TRBJ1-2 | TRBD1 | NA | TRBV4-1 | CASSQPTGRGSNYGYTF | TGCGCCAGCAGCCAACCGACGGGCAGGGGGTCTAACTATGGCTACACCTTC
TRBJ2-7 | TRBD1 | NA | TRBV5-4 | CASSGGQGSYEQYF | TGTGCCAGCAGCGGGGGACAGGGATCATACGAGCAGTACTTC
TRBJ1-2 | TRBD1 | NA | TRBV3-1/TRBV3-2 | CASSQGRDREGYGYTF | TGTGCCAGCAGCCAAGGAAGGGACAGGGAGGGCTATGGCTACACCTTC
TRBJ2-1 | NA | NA | TRBV6-4 | CASSDTGGQVDEQFF | TGTGCCAGCAGTGACACGGGGGGCCAGGTTGATGAGCAGTTCTTC
TRBJ1-5 | NA | NA | TRBV12-2 | CASPTGAAHQPQHF | TGTGCAAGTCCCACAGGGGCTGCGCATCAGCCCCAGCATTTT
TRBJ1-4 | NA | NA | TRBV4-3 | CASSPGQTEKLFF | TGCGCCAGCAGCCCCGGACAGACCGAAAAACTGTTTTTT
TRBJ2-5 | TRBD1 | NA | TRBV5-1 | CASSLGRDGQGTQYF | TGCGCCAGCAGCTTGGGTCGGGACGGACAGGGGACCCAGTACTTC
TRBJ2-3 | TRBD2 | NA | TRBV24-1 | CATSDSGTSGGLSDTQYF | TGTGCCACCAGTGACTCCGGGACTAGCGGGGGCCTCTCAGATACGCAGTATTTT
TRBJ2-1 | NA | NA | TRBV27 | CASMLAHEQFF | TGTGCCAGTATGCTAGCCCATGAGCAGTTCTTC
TRBJ2-3 | NA | NA | TRBV9 | CASSVEPGQNPADTQYF | TGTGCCAGCAGCGTGGAACCGGGACAAAATCCCGCAGATACGCAGTATTTT
TRBJ1-2 | NA | NA | TRBV11-2 | CASSLSLGGYGYTF | TGTGCCAGCAGCTTAAGTCTCGGGGGCTATGGCTACACCTTC
TRBJ1-5 | NA | NA | TRBV6-2/TRBV6-3 | CASSLGGGQPQHF | TGTGCCAGCAGCCTAGGGGGGGGCCAGCCCCAGCATTTT
TRBJ2-4 | TRBD2 | NA | TRBV2 | CASSEGLAENIQYF | TGTGCCAGCAGTGAAGGACTAGCGGAAAACATTCAGTACTTC
TRBJ2-1 | TRBD2 | NA | TRBV19 | CASGASGGNEQFF | TGTGCCAGTGGGGCTAGCGGGGGGAATGAGCAGTTCTTC
TRBJ1-3 | NA | NA | TRBV4-3 | CASSQDFAATGNTIYF | TGCGCCAGCAGCCAAGATTTTGCGGCTACTGGAAACACCATATATTTT
TRBJ2-1 | TRBD1 | NA | TRBV9 | CASSATGSSYNEQFF | TGTGCCAGCAGCGCGACAGGGAGCTCCTACAATGAGCAGTTCTTC
TRBJ2-7 | NA | NA | TRBV28 | CASSLGGYEQYF | TGTGCCAGCAGTCTAGGGGGCTACGAGCAGTACTTC
TRBJ2-1 | NA | NA | TRBV9 | CASSVGDNEQFF | TGTGCCAGCAGCGTCGGGGACAATGAGCAGTTCTTC
TRBJ1-1 | TRBD1 | NA | TRBV19 | CASSLTGQGVEAFF | TGTGCCAGTAGCCTTACAGGACAGGGGGTTGAAGCTTTCTTT
TRBJ2-3 | TRBD2 | NA | TRBV5-4 | CASSFAGGAFWTDTQYF | TGTGCCAGCAGCTTTGCGGGGGGGGCCTTTTGGACAGATACGCAGTATTTT
TRBJ1-1 | TRBD1 | NA | TRBV4-3 | CASSQDEGAGHTEAFF | TGCGCCAGCAGCCAAGACGAGGGGGCAGGACACACTGAAGCTTTCTTT
TRBJ2-1 | NA | NA | TRBV19 | CASSMVPKTGLSYNEQFF | TGTGCCAGTAGTATGGTCCCTAAGACAGGCCTCTCCTACAATGAGCAGTTCTTC
TRBJ2-1 | TRBD2 | NA | TRBV11-2 | CASSLVASGGAYRGNEQFF | TGTGCCAGCAGCTTAGTGGCTAGCGGGGGGGCCTATCGTGGCAATGAGCAGTTCTTC
TRBJ2-1 | NA | NA | TRBV6-5 | CASSYRGNEQFF | TGTGCCAGCAGTTACAGGGGAAATGAGCAGTTCTTC
TRBJ2-3 | NA | NA | TRBV5-1 | CASSLSGVTDTQYF | TGCGCCAGCAGCTTATCAGGGGTTACGGATACGCAGTATTTT
TRBJ2-1 | TRBD2 | NA | TRBV7-9 | CASSPLTSGQFF | TGTGCCAGCAGCCCCCTGACTAGCGGACAGTTCTTC
TRBJ1-6 | NA | NA | TRBV7-2 | CASSSRAGVSSPLHF | TGTGCCAGCAGCTCCCGGGCCGGGGTGAGCTCACCCCTCCACTTT
TRBJ1-3 | NA | NA | TRBV7-9 | CASSLRPQVSENTIYF | TGTGCCAGCAGCCTCCGTCCACAGGTCTCTGAAAACACCATATATTTT
TRBJ1-1 | NA | NA | TRBV29-1 | CSVEGGLEAFF | TGCAGCGTTGAAGGGGGCCTTGAAGCTTTCTTT
TRBJ2-3 | NA | NA | TRBV3-1/TRBV3-2 | CASSQDRGTRRADTQYF | TGTGCCAGCAGCCAAGATCGGGGGACGCGGAGGGCAGATACGCAGTATTTT
TRBJ2-7 | NA | NA | TRBV21-1 | CASRGWTVNLNSSYEQYF | TGTGCCAGCAGAGGGTGGACAGTAAACTTGAATAGCTCCTACGAGCAGTACTTC
TRBJ2-2 | NA | NA | TRBV24-1 | CATEGQSTGELFF | TGTGCCACTGAAGGACAGTCCACCGGGGAGCTGTTTTTT